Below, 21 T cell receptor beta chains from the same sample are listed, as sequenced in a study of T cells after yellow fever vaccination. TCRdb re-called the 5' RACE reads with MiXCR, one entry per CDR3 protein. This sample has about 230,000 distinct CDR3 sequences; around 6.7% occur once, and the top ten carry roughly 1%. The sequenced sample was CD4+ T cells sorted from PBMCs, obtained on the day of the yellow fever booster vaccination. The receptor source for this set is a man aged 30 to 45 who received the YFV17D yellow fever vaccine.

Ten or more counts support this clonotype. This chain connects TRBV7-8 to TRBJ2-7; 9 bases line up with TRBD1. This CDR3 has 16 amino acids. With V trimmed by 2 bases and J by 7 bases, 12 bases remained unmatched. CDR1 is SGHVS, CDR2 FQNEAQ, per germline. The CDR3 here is CASSLIAGQGTREQYF. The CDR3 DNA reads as TGTGCCAGCAGCTTAATAGCAGGACAGGGGACAAGGGAGCAGTACTTC.

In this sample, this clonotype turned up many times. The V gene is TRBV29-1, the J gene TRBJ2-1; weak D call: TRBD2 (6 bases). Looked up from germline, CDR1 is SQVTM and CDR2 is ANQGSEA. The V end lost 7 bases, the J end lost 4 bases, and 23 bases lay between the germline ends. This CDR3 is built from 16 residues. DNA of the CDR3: TGCAGCGCTCCGTTCGGGAGAAAACGGGGATACAATGAGCAGTTCTTC. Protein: CSAPFGRKRGYNEQFF.

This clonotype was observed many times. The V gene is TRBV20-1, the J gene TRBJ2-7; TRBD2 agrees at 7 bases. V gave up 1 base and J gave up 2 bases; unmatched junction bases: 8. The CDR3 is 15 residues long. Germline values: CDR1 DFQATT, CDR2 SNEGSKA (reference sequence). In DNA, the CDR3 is TGCAGTGCTAGAGCGGGGAGGGAGTTAACCTACGAGCAGTACTTC. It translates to CSARAGRELTYEQYF.

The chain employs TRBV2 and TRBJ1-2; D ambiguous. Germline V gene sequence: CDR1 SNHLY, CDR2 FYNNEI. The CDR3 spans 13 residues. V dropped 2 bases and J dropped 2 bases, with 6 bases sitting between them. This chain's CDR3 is CASSETMNYGYTF. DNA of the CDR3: TGTGCCAGCAGTGAAACCATGAACTATGGCTACACCTTC.

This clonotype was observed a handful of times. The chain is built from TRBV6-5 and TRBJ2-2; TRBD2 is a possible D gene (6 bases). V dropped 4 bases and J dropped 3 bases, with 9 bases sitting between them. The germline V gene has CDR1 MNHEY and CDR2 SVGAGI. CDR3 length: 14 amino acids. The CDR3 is CASSLPGDTGELFF. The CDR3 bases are TGTGCCAGCAGTTTGCCGGGGGACACCGGGGAGCTGTTTTTT.

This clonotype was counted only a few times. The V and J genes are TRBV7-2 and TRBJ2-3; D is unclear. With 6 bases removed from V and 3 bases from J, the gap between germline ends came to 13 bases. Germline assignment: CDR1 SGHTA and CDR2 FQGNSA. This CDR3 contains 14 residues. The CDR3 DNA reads TGTGCCAGCAGTAGACGAGCTAGTACAGATACGCAGTATTTT. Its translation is CASSRRASTDTQYF.

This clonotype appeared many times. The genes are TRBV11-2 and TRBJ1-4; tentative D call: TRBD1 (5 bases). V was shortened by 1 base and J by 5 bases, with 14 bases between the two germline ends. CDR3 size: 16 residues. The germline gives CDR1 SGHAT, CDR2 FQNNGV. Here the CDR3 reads CASSLAGRLRNEKLFF. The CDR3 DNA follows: TGTGCCAGCAGCTTAGCGGGACGCTTGAGGAATGAAAAACTGTTTTTT.

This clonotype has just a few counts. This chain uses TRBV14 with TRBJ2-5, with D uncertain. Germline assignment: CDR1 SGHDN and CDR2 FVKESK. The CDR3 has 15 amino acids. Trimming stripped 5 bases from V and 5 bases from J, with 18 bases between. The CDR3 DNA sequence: TGTGCCAGCAGCATCCAATCCACTCGCCGGGAGACCCAGTACTTC. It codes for CASSIQSTRRETQYF.

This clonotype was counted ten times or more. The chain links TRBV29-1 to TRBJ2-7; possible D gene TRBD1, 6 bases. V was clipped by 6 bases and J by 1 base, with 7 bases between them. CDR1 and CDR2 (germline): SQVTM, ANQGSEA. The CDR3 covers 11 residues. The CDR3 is CSVGQSYEQYF. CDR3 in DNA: TGCAGCGTCGGACAGTCCTACGAGCAGTACTTC.

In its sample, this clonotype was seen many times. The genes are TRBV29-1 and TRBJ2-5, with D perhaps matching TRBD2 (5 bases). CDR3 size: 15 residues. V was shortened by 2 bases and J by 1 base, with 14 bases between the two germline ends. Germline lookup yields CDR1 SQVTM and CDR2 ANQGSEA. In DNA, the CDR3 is TGCAGCGTTGAATCTGTTCGGAGCGGCCAAGAGACCCAGTACTTC. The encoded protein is CSVESVRSGQETQYF. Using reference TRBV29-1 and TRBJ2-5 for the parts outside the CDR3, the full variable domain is SAVISQKPSRDICQRGTSLTIQCQVDSQVTMMFWYRQQPGQSLTLIATANQGSEATYESGFVIDKFPISRPNLTFSTLTVSNMSPEDSSIYLCSVESVRSGQETQYFGPGTRLLVL.

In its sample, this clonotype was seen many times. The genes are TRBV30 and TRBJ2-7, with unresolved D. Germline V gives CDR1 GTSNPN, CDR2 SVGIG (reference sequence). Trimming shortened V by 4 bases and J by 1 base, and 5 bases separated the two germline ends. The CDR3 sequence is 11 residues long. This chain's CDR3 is CAWTQSYEQYF. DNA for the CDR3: TGTGCCTGGACTCAGTCCTACGAGCAGTACTTC.

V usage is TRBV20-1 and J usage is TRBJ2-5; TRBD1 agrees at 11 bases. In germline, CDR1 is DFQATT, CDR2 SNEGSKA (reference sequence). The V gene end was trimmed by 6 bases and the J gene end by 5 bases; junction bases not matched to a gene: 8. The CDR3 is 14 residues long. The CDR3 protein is CSAMDRGRDETQYF. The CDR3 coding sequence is TGCAGTGCCATGGACAGGGGGCGAGACGAGACCCAGTACTTC.

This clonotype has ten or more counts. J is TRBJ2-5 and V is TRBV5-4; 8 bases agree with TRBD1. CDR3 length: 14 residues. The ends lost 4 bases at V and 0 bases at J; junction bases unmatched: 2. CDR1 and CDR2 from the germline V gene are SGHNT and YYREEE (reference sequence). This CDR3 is CASSRQGYQETQYF. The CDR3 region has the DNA TGTGCCAGCAGCAGACAGGGGTACCAAGAGACCCAGTACTTC.

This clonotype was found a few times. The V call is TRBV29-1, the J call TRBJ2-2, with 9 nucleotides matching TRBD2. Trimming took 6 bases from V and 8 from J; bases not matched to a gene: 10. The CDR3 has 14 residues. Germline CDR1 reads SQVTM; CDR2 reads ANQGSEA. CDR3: CSVPSGTHEGELFF. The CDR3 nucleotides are TGCAGCGTCCCTAGCGGGACCCACGAAGGGGAGCTGTTTTTT.

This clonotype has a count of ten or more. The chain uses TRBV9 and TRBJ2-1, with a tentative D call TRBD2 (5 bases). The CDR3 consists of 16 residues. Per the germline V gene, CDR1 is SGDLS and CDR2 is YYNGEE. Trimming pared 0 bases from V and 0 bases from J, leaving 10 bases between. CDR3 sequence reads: CASSVGSGSSYNEQFF. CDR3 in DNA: TGTGCCAGCAGCGTAGGAAGCGGTAGCTCCTACAATGAGCAGTTCTTC.

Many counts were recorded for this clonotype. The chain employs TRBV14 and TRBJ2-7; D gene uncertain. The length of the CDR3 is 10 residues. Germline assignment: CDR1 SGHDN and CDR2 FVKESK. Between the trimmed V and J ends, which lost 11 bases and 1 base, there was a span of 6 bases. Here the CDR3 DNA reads TGTGCCGAGACGTCCTACGAGCAGTACTTC. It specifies CAETSYEQYF. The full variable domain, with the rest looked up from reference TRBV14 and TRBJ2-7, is EAGVTQFPSHSVIEKGQTVTLRCDPISGHDNLYWYRRVMGKEIKFLLHFVKESKQDESGMPNNRFLAERTGGTYSTLKVQPAELEDSGVYFCAETSYEQYFGPGTRLTVT.

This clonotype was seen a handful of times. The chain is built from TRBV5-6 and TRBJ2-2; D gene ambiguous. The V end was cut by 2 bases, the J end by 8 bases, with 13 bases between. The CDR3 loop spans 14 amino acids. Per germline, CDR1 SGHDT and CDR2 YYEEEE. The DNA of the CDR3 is TGTGCCAGCAGCTTCCGGCGCCTGGGTGGGGAGCTGTTTTTT. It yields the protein CASSFRRLGGELFF.

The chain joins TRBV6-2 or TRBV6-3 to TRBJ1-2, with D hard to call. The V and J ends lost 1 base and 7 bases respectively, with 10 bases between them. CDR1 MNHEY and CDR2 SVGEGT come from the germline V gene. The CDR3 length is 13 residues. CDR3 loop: CASSYFDRAGYTF. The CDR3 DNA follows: TGTGCCAGCAGTTACTTCGACCGGGCTGGCTACACCTTC.

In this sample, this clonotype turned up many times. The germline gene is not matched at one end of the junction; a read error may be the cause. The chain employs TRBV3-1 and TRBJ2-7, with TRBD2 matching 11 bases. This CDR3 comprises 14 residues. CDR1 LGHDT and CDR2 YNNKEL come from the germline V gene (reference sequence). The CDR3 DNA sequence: TGCGCCAGCAGCCAAGGGACTAGCGGCTACGAGCAGTACTTC. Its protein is CASSQGTSGYEQYF.

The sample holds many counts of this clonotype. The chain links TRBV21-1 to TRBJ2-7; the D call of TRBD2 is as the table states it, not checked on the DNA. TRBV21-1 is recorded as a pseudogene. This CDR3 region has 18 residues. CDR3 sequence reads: CASSKDGRQDPPGYEQYF. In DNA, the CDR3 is TGTGCCAGCAGCAAAGATGGGCGACAGGACCCTCCTGGTTACGAGCAGTACTTC.

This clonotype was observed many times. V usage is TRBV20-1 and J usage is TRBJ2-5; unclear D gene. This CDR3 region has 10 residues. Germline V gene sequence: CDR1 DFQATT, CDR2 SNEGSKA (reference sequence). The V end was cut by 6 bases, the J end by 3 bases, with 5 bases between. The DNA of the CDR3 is TGCAGTGCCCAAAAAGAGACCCAGTACTTC. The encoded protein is CSAQKETQYF.